One sample yielded the 17 T cell receptor beta chains listed below, sequenced in a study of graft-versus-host responses after intestinal transplantation listed by TCRdb under 2021. The library was made by the immunoSEQ multiplex PCR assay. In its TCRdb copy, this immuneACCESS table keeps in-frame sequences only and misses some clones. Where compared with another copy, unresolved V genes explain less than half of these, and the others have no known cause. The sample table holds about 88,000 clones, of which more than 90% were seen once. The top ten hold over 0.3% of the sample. Antigen specificity for these receptors is unknown. Reading the label with the study, this specimen's time point is: cells obtained before transplantation from donor or recipient. Sample: unstimulated CD4+ T cells sorted from spleen or lymph node cells, taken before intestinal transplant. Source of these receptors: a human donor who received an intestinal transplant.

The chain recombines TRBV7-9 with TRBJ2-3; 14 bases are shared with TRBD2. Per germline, CDR1 SEHNR and CDR2 FQNEAQ (reference sequence). V shed 5 bases and J 3 bases; nucleotides not matched to a gene: 7. The CDR3 runs to 17 residues. The CDR3 here is CASSPRTSGRTTDTQYF. CDR3 nucleotides: TGTGCCAGCAGCCCCCGGACTAGCGGGAGGACAACAGATACGCAGTATTTT.

V is TRBV6-5 and J is TRBJ2-1, with 8 bases matching TRBD1. Germline CDR1 is MNHEY and CDR2 is SVGAGI. CDR3 size: 14 residues. Losses at the gene ends were 6 bases for V and 1 base for J; bases not matched to a gene: 2. For the CDR3, the DNA is TGTGCCAGCAGGCGACAGGGGTCCTACAATGAGCAGTTCTTC. As protein: CASRRQGSYNEQFF.

The chain links TRBV30 to TRBJ1-1, with D maybe TRBD1 (6 bases). Germline V gives CDR1 GTSNPN, CDR2 SVGIG (reference sequence). The CDR3 contains 13 residues. The V end lost 5 bases, the J end lost 4 bases, and 14 bases lay between the germline ends. The CDR3 region has the DNA TGTGCCTGGTCAGTAGGGGGAAGCACTGAAGCTTTCTTT. Its protein is CAWSVGGSTEAFF.

This sequence joins TRBV19 and TRBJ2-5; 8 bases are shared with TRBD2. The CDR3 loop spans 18 amino acids. Germline trimming cut 5 bases from V and 5 bases from J; bases unmatched to any gene: 19. The germline gives CDR1 LNHDA, CDR2 SQIVND (reference sequence). CDR3 in amino acids: CASSASGTSPTSGETQYF. The CDR3 DNA sequence: TGTGCCAGTAGTGCTTCCGGGACTAGTCCCACGAGTGGGGAGACCCAGTACTTC.

The chain carries TRBV12-5 and TRBJ2-3, with D uncertain. CDR1 is LGHNT, CDR2 FRNRAP, per germline. The V and J ends lost 1 base and 5 bases respectively, with 10 bases between them. There are 14 residues in the CDR3. The CDR3 DNA reads as TGTGCTAGTGGTTTGGACAGCGCGGTAGATACGCAGTATTTT. Its protein product is CASGLDSAVDTQYF.

The CDR3 sequence: CASSQVVSAGRGQPQHF. Here the CDR3 DNA reads TGCGCCAGCAGCCAAGTAGTTTCTGCAGGGCGCGGCCAGCCCCAGCATTTT. The chain couples TRBV4-1 to TRBJ1-5; TRBD1 is a possible D gene (5 bases). CDR1 is MGHRA, CDR2 YSYEKL, per germline. The CDR3 length is 17 residues. V was shortened by 1 base and J by 7 bases, with 20 bases between the two germline ends.

This CDR3 is CASSLRGETQYF. In DNA form, the CDR3 reads TGTGCCAGCAGTTTACGGGGGGAGACCCAGTACTTC. The J gene is TRBJ2-5, the V gene TRBV27; tentatively, D is TRBD2 (6 bases). Trimming removed 2 bases from V and 5 bases from J, with 6 bases in between. The CDR3 has 12 amino acids. Germline loops: CDR1 MNHEY, CDR2 SMNVEV (reference sequence).

The J gene is TRBJ2-3, the V gene TRBV4-1, with D possibly TRBD2 on 6 matching bases. Germline CDR1 reads MGHRA; CDR2 reads YSYEKL. With 4 bases removed from V and 1 base from J, the gap between germline ends came to 12 bases. CDR3 length: 15 residues. The CDR3 sequence is CASSPDGTRTDTQYF. CDR3 coding DNA: TGCGCCAGCAGCCCAGACGGGACTCGCACAGATACGCAGTATTTT.

This chain uses TRBV15 with TRBJ2-5; D is unclear. CDR3 length: 14 amino acids. Trimming removed 3 bases from V and 2 bases from J, with 10 bases in between. CDR1 is LNHNV and CDR2 is YYDKDF in the germline V gene (reference sequence). Written as DNA, the CDR3 is TGTGCCACCAGCAGGGACGCAGCTCAAGAGACCCAGTACTTC. Translation gives CATSRDAAQETQYF.

This rearrangement joins TRBV11-3 to TRBJ2-2; D call uncertain. CDR1 and CDR2 from the germline V gene are SGHNT and YENEEA. This CDR3 is built from 14 residues. The ends were cut back, 0 bases at V and 6 bases at J, with 8 bases in the middle. CDR3 sequence reads: CASSLDLFPGELFF. The CDR3, as DNA: TGTGCCAGCAGCTTAGATCTATTCCCCGGGGAGCTGTTTTTT. The entire variable domain, with the rest obtained from reference TRBV11-3 and TRBJ2-2, is as follows: EAGVVQSPRYKIIEKKQPVAFWCNPISGHNTLYWYLQNLGQGPELLIRYENEEAVDDSQLPKDRFSAERLKGVDSTLKIQPAELGDSAVYLCASSLDLFPGELFFGEGSRLTVL.

The chain carries TRBV11-2 and TRBJ2-5; unclear D gene. Germline V gives CDR1 SGHAT, CDR2 FQNNGV. V was cut by 0 bases and J by 7 bases, with 9 bases left in between. This CDR3 region has 13 residues. DNA of the CDR3: TGTGCCAGCAGCTTAGAGGGGTTTCGGACCCAGTACTTC. Protein: CASSLEGFRTQYF.

Turning to this clone: The sample has other DNA sequences that encode this CDR3 too. The V and J genes are TRBV20-1 and TRBJ1-2; possibly TRBD1 for D (5 bases). Germline CDR1 reads DFQATT; CDR2 reads SNEGSKA (reference sequence). V lost 5 bases, J lost 5 bases, and 9 bases lay in between. There are 11 residues in the CDR3. In DNA form, the CDR3 reads TGCAGTGCTTTGGACACGTATGGCTACACCTTC. Its protein is CSALDTYGYTF.

V is TRBV15 and J is TRBJ2-1; TRBD2 matches at 10 bases. The CDR3 length is 15 residues. The J segment lost 9 bases and the V segment lost 0 bases, leaving 5 bases of the junction unmatched. Germline values: CDR1 LNHNV, CDR2 YYDKDF (reference sequence). Written as DNA, the CDR3 is TGTGCCACCAGCAGAGACTTAGCGGGAGGCGGTGAGCAGTTCTTC. Translation gives CATSRDLAGGGEQFF.

CDR3: CASSGRPPGELFF. CDR3 DNA sequence: TGTGCCAGCAGTGGGAGGCCTCCCGGGGAGCTGTTTTTT. The chain employs TRBV6-1 and TRBJ2-2; D may be TRBD2 (5 bases). Germline CDR1 reads MNHNS; CDR2 reads SASEGT. V lost 4 bases and J 6 bases, leaving 9 bases between the germline ends. CDR3 length: 13 residues.

The rearrangement joins TRBV30 to TRBJ1-6; D is uncertain. The CDR3 is 15 amino acids. The V gene's germline CDR1 is GTSNPN and CDR2 SVGIG (reference sequence). Trimming took off 0 bases at V and 12 bases at J, with 18 bases between the two ends. CDR3 DNA: TGTGCCTGGAGTGTAGATCAGGCGGGCCTTCAACCCCTCCACTTT. Translated, it gives CAWSVDQAGLQPLHF.

The rearrangement joins TRBV11-2 to TRBJ1-2, with a possible D match to TRBD1 (5 bases). CDR3 length: 13 amino acids. V was trimmed by 1 base and J by 6 bases, leaving 9 bases between them. Germline V gives CDR1 SGHAT, CDR2 FQNNGV. CDR3 in DNA: TGTGCCAGCAGCTTAGGTATAGGGGATGGCTACACCTTC. It specifies CASSLGIGDGYTF.

The chain recombines TRBV6-1 with TRBJ2-7; weak D call: TRBD1 (6 bases). Germline-derived CDR1 and CDR2 are MNHNS and SASEGT. The CDR3 is 14 residues long. V was clipped by 6 bases and J by 0 bases, with 12 bases between them. In nucleotides, the CDR3 is TGTGCCAGCAGCCAGGGACACCGCTCCTACGAGCAGTACTTC. Protein product: CASSQGHRSYEQYF.